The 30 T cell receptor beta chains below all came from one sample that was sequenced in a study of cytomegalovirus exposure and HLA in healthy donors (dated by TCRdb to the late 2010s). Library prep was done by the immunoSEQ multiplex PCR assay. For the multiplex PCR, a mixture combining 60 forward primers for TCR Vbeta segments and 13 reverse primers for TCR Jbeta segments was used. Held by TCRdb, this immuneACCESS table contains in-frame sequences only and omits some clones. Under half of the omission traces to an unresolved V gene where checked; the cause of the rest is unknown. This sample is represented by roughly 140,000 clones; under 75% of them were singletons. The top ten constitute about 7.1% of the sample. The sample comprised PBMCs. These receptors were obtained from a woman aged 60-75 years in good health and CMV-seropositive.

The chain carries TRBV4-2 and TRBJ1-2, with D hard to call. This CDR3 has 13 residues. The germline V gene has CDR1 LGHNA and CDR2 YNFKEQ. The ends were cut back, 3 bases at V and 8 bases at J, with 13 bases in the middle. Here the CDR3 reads CASSQAREVGYTF. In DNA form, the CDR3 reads TGTGCCAGCAGCCAGGCCCGGGAAGTCGGCTACACCTTC.

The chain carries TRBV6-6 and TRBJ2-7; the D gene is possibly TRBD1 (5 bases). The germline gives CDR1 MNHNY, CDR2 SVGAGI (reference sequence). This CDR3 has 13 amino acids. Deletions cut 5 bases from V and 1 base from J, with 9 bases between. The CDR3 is CASSPGQSYEQYF. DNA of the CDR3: TGTGCCAGCAGTCCCGGACAATCCTACGAGCAGTACTTC.

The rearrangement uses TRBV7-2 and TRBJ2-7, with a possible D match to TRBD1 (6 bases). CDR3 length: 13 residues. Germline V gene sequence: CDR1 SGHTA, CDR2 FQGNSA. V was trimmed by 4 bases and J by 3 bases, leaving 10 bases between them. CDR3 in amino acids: CASSSGHGYEQYF. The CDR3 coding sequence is TGTGCCAGCAGCTCGGGACATGGCTACGAGCAGTACTTC. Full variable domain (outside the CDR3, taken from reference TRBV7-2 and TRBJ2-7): GAGVSQSPSNKVTEKGKDVELRCDPISGHTALYWYRQSLGQGLEFLIYFQGNSAPDKSGLPSDRFSAERTGGSVSTLTIQRTQQEDSAVYLCASSSGHGYEQYFGPGTRLTVT.

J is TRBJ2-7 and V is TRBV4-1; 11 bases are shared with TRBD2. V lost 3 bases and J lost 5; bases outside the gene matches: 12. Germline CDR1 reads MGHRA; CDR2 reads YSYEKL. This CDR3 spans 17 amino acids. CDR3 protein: CASSQGTLAGGLHEQYF. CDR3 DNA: TGCGCCAGCAGCCAGGGAACCTTAGCGGGAGGGCTTCACGAGCAGTACTTC.

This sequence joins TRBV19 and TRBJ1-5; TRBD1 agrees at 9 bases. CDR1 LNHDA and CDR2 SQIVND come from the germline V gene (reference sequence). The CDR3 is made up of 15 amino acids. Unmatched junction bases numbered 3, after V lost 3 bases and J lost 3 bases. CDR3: CASSIRDRVNQPQHF. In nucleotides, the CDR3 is TGTGCCAGTAGTATTAGGGACAGGGTCAATCAGCCCCAGCATTTT.

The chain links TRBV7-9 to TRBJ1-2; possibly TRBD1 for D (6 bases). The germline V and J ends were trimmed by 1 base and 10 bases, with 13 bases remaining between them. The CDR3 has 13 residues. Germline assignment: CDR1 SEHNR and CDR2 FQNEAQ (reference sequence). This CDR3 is CASSLVSGTSYTF. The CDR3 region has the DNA TGTGCCAGCAGCTTAGTCTCCGGGACATCCTACACCTTC.

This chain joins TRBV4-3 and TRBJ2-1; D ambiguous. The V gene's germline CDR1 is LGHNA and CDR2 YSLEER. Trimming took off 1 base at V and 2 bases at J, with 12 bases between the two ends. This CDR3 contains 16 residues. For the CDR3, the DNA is TGCGCCAGCAGCCAAGGTATGGGCCCGACCTACAATGAGCAGTTCTTC. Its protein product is CASSQGMGPTYNEQFF.

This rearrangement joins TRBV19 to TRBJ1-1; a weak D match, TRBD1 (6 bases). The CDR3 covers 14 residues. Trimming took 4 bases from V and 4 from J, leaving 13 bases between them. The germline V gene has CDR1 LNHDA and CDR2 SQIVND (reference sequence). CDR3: CASSKQGRGTEAFF. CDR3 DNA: TGTGCCAGTAGTAAACAGGGAAGAGGCACTGAAGCTTTCTTT.

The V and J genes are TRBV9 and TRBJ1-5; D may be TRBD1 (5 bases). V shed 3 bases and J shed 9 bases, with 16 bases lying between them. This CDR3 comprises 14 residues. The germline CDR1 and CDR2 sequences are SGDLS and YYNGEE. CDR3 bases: TGTGCCAGCAGCGCAGACCCTCAGGGTTGGCCCCAGCATTTT. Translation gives CASSADPQGWPQHF.

The CDR3 spells CSVWTGQETQYF. CDR3 bases: TGCAGCGTATGGACAGGGCAAGAGACCCAGTACTTC. V is TRBV29-1 and J is TRBJ2-5, with TRBD1 matching over 8 bases. The CDR3 has 12 amino acids. Germline-derived CDR1 and CDR2 are SQVTM and ANQGSEA. V trimming: 6 bases; J trimming: 2 bases; junction bases outside the gene matches: 2.

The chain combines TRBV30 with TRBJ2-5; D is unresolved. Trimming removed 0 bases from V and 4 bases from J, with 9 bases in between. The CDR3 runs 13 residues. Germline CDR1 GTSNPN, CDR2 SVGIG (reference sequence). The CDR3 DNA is TGTGCCTGGAGTGTAGGTCGGGTAGAGACCCAGTACTTC. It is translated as CAWSVGRVETQYF.

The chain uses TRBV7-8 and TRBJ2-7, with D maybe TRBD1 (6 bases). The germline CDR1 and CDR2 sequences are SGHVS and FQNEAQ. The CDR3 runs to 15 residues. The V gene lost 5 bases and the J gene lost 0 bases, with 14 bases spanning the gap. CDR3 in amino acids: CASSPRTDGSYEQYF. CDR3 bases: TGTGCCAGCAGCCCCCGGACAGATGGCTCCTACGAGCAGTACTTC.

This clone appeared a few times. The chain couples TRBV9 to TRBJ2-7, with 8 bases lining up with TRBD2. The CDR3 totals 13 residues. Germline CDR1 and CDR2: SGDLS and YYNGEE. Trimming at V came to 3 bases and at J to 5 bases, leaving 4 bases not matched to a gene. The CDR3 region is CASSALGLDEQYF. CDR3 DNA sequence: TGTGCCAGCAGCGCCCTGGGACTAGACGAGCAGTACTTC.

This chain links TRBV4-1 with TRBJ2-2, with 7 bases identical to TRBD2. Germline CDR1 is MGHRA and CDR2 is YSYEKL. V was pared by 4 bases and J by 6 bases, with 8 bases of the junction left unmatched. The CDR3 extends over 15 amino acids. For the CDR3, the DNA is TGCGCCAGCAGCCGGGGGGAGGGCCTTTCCGGGGAGCTGTTTTTT. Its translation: CASSRGEGLSGELFF.

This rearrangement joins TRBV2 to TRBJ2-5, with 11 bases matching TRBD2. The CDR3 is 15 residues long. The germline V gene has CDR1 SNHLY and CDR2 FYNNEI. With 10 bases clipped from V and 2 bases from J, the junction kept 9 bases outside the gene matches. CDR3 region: CATKGLAGDQETQYF. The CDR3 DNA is TGTGCCACCAAAGGACTAGCGGGCGATCAAGAGACCCAGTACTTC.

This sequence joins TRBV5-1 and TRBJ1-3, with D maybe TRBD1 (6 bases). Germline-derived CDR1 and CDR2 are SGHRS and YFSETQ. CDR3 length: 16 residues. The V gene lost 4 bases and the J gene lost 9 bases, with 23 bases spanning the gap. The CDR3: CASSGVSGGRGGTIYF. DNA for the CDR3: TGCGCCAGCAGCGGGGTCTCCGGGGGGCGAGGAGGCACCATATATTTT.

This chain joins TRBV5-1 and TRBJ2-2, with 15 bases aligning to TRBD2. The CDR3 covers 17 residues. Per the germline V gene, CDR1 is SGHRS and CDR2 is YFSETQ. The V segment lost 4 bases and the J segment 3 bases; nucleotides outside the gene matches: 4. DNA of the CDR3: TGCGCCAGCAGCCTTGGACTAGCGGGAGGGTACACCGGGGAGCTGTTTTTT. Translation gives CASSLGLAGGYTGELFF.

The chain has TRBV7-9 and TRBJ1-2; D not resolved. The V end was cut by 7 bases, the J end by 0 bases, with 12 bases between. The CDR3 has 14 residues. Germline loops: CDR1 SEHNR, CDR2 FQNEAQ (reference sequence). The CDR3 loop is CASMNPATNYGYTF. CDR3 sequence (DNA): TGTGCCAGCATGAATCCCGCGACTAACTATGGCTACACCTTC.

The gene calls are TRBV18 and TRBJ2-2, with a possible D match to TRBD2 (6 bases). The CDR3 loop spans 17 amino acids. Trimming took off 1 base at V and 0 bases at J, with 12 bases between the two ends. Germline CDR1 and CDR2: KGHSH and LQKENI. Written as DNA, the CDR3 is TGTGCCAGCTCACCACTATCAGGGACTTCGAACACCGGGGAGCTGTTTTTT. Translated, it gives CASSPLSGTSNTGELFF. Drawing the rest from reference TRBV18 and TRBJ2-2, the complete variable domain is NAGVMQNPRHLVRRRGQEARLRCSPMKGHSHVYWYRQLPEEGLKFMVYLQKENIIDESGMPKERFSAEFPKEGPSILRIQQVVRGDSAAYFCASSPLSGTSNTGELFFGEGSRLTVL.

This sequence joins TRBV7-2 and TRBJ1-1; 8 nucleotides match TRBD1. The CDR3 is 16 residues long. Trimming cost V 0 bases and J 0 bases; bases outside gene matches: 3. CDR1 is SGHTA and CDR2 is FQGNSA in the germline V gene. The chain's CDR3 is CASSLARTGLNTEAFF. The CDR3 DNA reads TGTGCCAGCAGCTTAGCCCGGACAGGGCTGAACACTGAAGCTTTCTTT. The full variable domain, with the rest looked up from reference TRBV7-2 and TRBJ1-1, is GAGVSQSPSNKVTEKGKDVELRCDPISGHTALYWYRQSLGQGLEFLIYFQGNSAPDKSGLPSDRFSAERTGGSVSTLTIQRTQQEDSAVYLCASSLARTGLNTEAFFGQGTRLTVV.

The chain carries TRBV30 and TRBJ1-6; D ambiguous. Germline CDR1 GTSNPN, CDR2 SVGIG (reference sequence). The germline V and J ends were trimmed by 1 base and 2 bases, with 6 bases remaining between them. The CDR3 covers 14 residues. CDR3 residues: CAWSAETYNSPLHF. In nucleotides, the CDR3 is TGTGCCTGGAGTGCGGAGACCTATAATTCACCCCTCCACTTT.

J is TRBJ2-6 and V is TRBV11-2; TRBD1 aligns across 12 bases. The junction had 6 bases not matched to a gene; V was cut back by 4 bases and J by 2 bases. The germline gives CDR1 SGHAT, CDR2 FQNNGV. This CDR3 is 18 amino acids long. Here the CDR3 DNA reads TGTGCCAGCAGCTCCCGGGGACAGGGGGCTCCTGGGGCCAACGTCCTGACTTTC. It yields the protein CASSSRGQGAPGANVLTF.

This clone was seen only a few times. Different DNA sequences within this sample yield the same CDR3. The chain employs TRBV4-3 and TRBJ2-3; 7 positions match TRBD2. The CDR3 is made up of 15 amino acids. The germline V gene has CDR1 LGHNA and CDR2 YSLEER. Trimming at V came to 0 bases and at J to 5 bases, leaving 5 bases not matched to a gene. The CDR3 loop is CASSQELAGGDTQYF. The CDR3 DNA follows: TGCGCCAGCAGCCAAGAGTTAGCGGGCGGAGATACGCAGTATTTT.

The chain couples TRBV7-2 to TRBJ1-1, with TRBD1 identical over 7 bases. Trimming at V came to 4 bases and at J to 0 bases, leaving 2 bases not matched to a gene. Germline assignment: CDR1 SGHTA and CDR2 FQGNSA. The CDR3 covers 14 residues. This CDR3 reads CASSWGQLNTEAFF. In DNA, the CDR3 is TGTGCCAGCAGCTGGGGACAGTTGAACACTGAAGCTTTCTTT.

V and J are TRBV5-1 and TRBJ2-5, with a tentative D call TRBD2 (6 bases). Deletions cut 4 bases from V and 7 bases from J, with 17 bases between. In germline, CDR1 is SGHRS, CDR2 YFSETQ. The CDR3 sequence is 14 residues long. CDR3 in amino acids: CASSELAPAGTQYF. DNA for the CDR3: TGCGCCAGCAGCGAGCTAGCGCCGGCCGGGACCCAGTACTTC.

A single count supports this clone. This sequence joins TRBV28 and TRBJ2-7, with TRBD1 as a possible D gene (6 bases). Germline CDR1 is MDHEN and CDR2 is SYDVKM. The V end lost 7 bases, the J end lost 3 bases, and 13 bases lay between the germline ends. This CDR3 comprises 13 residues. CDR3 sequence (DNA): TGTGCCAGCACCCCTGGGACAAACTACGAGCAGTACTTC. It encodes CASTPGTNYEQYF.

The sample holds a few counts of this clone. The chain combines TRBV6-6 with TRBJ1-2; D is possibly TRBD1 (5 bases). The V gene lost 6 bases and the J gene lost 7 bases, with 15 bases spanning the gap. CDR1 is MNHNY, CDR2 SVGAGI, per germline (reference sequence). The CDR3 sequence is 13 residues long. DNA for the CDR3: TGTGCCAGCAGCCCATGGGGGGTTCTTGGCTACACCTTC. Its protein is CASSPWGVLGYTF.

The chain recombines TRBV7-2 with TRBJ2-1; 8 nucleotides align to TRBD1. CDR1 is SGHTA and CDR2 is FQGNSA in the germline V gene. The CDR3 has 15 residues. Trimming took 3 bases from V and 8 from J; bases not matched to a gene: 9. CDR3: CASSFVRGRGYEQFF. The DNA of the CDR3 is TGTGCCAGCAGCTTTGTCAGGGGGCGCGGTTATGAGCAGTTCTTC.

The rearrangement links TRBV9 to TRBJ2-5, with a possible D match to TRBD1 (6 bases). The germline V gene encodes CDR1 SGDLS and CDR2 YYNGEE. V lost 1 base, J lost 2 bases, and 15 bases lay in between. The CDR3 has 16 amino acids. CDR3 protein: CASSVSGRTVQETQYF. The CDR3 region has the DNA TGTGCCAGCAGCGTATCCGGTCGGACAGTACAAGAGACCCAGTACTTC.

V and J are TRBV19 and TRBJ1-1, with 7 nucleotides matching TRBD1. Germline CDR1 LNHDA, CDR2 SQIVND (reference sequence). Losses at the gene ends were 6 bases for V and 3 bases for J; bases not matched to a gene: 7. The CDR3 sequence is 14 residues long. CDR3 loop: CASSGDSGHTEAFF. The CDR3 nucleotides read TGTGCCAGTAGCGGGGACAGCGGACACACTGAAGCTTTCTTT. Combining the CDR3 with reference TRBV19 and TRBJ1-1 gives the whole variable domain DGGITQSPKYLFRKEGQNVTLSCEQNLNHDAMYWYRQDPGQGLRLIYYSQIVNDFQKGDIAEGYSVSREKKESFPLTVTSAQKNPTAFYLCASSGDSGHTEAFFGQGTRLTVV.